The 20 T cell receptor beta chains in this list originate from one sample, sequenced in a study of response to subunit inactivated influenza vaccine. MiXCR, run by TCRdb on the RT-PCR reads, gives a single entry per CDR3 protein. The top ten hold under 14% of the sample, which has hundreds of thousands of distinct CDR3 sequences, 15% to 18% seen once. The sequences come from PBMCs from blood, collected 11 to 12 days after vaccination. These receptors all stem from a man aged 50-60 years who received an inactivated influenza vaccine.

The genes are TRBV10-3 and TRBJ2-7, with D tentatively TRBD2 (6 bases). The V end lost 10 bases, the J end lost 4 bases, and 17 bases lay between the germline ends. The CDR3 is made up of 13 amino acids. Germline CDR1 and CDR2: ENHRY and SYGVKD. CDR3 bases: TGTGCCACCCAGGACTATACGGATTACGAGCAGTACTTC. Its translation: CATQDYTDYEQYF.

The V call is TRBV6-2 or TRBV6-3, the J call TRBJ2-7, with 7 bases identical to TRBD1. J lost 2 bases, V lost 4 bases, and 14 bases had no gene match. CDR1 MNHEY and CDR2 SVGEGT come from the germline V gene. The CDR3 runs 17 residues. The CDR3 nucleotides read TGTGCCAGCAGTTCCGGCGGGCGACAGGGACCCCCCTACGAGCAGTACTTC. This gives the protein CASSSGGRQGPPYEQYF.

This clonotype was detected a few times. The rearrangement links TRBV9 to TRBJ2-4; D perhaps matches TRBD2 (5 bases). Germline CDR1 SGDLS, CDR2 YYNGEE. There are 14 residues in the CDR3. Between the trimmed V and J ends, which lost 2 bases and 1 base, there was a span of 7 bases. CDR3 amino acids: CASSVTGAKNIQYF. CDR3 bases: TGTGCCAGCAGCGTTACGGGGGCCAAAAACATTCAGTACTTC.

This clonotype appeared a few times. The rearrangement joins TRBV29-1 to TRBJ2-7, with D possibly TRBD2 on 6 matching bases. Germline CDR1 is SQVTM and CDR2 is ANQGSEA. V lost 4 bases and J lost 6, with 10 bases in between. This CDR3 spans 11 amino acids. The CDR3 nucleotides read TGCAGCGTTGGACGGGAGAGCGAGCAGTACTTC. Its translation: CSVGRESEQYF.

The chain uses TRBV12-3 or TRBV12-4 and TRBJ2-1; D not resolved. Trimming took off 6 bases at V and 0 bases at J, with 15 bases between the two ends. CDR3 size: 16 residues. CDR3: CASSPIEEHSYNEQFF. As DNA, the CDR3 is TGTGCCAGCAGCCCTATCGAGGAACACTCCTACAATGAGCAGTTCTTC.

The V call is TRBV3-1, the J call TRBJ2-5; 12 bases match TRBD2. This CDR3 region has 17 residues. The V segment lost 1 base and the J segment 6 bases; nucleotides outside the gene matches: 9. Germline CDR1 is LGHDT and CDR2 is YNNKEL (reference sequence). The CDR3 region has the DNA TGTGCCAGCAGCCAAGCGCTAGCGGGGGGGCCGCGAAAGACCCAGTACTTC. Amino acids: CASSQALAGGPRKTQYF.

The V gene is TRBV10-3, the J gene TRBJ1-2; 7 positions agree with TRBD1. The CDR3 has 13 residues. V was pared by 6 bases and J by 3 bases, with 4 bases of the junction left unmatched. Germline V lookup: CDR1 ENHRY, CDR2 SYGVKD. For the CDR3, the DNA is TGTGCCATCAGAACCGGGACAGACTATGGCTACACCTTC. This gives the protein CAIRTGTDYGYTF.

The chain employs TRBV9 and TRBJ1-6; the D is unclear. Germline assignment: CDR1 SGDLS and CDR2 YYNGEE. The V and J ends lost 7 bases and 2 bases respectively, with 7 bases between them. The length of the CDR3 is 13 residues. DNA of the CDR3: TGTGCCAGCGGGGAAACCTATAATTCACCCCTCCACTTT. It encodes CASGETYNSPLHF.

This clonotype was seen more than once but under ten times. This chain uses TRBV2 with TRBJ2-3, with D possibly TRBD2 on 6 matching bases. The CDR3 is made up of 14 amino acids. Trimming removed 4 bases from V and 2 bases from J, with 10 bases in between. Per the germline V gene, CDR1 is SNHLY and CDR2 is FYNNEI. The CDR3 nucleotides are TGTGCCAGCAGTGTCGGGGGAATCACAGATACGCAGTATTTT. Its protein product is CASSVGGITDTQYF.

CDR3 sequence (DNA): TGTGCCAGCAGTCTCCGCCGACTAGCGGGAGTGGACACCGGGGAGCTGTTTTTT. This gives the protein CASSLRRLAGVDTGELFF. J is TRBJ2-2 and V is TRBV6-1; 12 bases agree with TRBD2. This CDR3 is built from 18 residues. Germline V gene data show CDR1 as MNHNS and CDR2 as SASEGT. V lost 5 bases to trimming and J lost 3 bases; unmatched junction nucleotides: 10.

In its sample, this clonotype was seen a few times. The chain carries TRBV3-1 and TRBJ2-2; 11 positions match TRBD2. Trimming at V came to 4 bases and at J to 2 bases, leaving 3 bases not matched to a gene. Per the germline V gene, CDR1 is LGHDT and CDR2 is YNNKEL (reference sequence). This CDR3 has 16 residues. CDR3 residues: CASSPTSGINTGELFF. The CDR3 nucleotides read TGTGCCAGCAGCCCGACTAGCGGGATTAACACCGGGGAGCTGTTTTTT.

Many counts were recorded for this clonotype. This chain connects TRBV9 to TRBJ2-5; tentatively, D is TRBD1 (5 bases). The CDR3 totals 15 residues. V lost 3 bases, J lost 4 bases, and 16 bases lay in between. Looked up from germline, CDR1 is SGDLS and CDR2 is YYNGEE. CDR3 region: CASSAYQGAGETQYF. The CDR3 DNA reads TGTGCCAGCAGCGCGTACCAGGGTGCAGGAGAGACCCAGTACTTC.

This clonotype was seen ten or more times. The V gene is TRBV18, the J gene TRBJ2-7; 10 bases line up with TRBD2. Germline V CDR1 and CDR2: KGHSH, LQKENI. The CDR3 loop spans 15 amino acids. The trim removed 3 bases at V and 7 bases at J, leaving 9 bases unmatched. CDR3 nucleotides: TGTGCCAGCTCACCCGAGCGGGAGGGGATGTGGGAGCAGTACTTC. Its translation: CASSPEREGMWEQYF.

The CDR3 DNA sequence: TGTGCCAGCACCTCCTGGGGCAGGGATGGAAACACCATATATTTT. Translation gives CASTSWGRDGNTIYF. The chain couples TRBV12-3 or TRBV12-4 to TRBJ1-3; a weak D match, TRBD1 (5 bases). V lost 7 bases, J lost 3 bases, and 16 bases lay in between. This CDR3 region has 15 residues.

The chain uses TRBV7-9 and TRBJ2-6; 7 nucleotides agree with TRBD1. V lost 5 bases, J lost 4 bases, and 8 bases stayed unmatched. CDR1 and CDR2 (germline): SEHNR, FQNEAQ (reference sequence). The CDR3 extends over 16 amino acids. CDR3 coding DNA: TGTGCCAGCAGCGCCCGACAGGGATCCGGGGCCAACGTCCTGACTTTC. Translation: CASSARQGSGANVLTF.

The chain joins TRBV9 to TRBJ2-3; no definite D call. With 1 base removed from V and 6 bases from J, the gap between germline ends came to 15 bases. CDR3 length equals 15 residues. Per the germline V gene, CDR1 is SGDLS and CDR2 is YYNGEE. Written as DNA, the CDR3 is TGTGCCAGCAGCGTATCAGGAGCGCCCCCGGATACGCAGTATTTT. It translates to CASSVSGAPPDTQYF.

The CDR3 is CASSPQTGAYTGELFF. The CDR3 bases are TGCGCCAGCAGCCCCCAGACAGGGGCCTACACCGGGGAGCTGTTTTTT. This chain joins TRBV23-1 and TRBJ2-2; 8 bases are a match to TRBD1. TRBV23-1 is noted as an ORF with a role that remains uncertain. Unmatched junction bases numbered 9, after V lost 6 bases and J lost 3 bases. CDR3 size: 16 residues.

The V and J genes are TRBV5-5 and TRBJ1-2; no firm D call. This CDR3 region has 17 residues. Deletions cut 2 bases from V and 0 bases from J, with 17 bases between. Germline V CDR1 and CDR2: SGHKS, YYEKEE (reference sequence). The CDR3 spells CASSFSRTSISNYGYTF. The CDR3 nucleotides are TGTGCCAGCAGCTTTAGTAGGACCTCAATTTCTAACTATGGCTACACCTTC. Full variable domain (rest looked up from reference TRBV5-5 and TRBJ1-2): DAGVTQSPTHLIKTRGQQVTLRCSPISGHKSVSWYQQVLGQGPQFIFQYYEKEERGRGNFPDRFSARQFPNYSSELNVNALLLGDSALYLCASSFSRTSISNYGYTFGSGTRLTVV.

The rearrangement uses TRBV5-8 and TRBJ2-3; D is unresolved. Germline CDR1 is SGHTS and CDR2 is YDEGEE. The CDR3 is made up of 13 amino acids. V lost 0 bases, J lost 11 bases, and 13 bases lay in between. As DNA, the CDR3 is TGTGCCAGCAGCTTGGCCCTGACTTTAGGGCAGTATTTT. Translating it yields CASSLALTLGQYF.

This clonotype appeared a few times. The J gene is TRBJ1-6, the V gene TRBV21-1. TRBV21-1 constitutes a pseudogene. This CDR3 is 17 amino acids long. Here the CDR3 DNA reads TGTGCCAGCAGCAAAAACCTCTCGAGCTCCTATAATTCACCCCTCCACTTT. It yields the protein CASSKNLSSSYNSPLHF.